The 5 T cell receptor beta chains presented below share a single source sample, sequenced in a study of cytomegalovirus exposure and HLA in healthy donors. PCR amplification relied on 60 Vbeta primers (plus 13 Jbeta primers). The repertoire was sequenced with immunoSEQ multiplex PCR; TCRdb's copy has only in-frame clones and lacks some. Altogether 210,000 or so clones are present, 77% being singletons, with the ten largest covering approximately 2.1%. The specimen was PBMCs. The receptors derive from a woman aged 25-40 years in good health and CMV-seropositive.

The chain employs TRBV20-1 and TRBJ1-2; D possibly corresponds to TRBD1 (5 bases). Per the germline V gene, CDR1 is DFQATT and CDR2 is SNEGSKA (reference sequence). This CDR3 contains 11 residues. The CDR3 DNA follows: TGCAAGAAAGGGGATCCCTATGGCTACACCTTC. Protein: CKKGDPYGYTF.

V and J are TRBV7-8 and TRBJ2-2, with D possibly being TRBD1 (7 bases). The CDR3 runs to 16 residues. The germline CDR1 and CDR2 sequences are SGHVS and FQNEAQ. Trimming removed 0 bases at V and 5 bases at J, with 13 bases between. The CDR3 DNA reads TGTGCCAGCAGCTTAGCGGAGGGGGCGAGGACCGGGGAGCTGTTTTTT. Residues: CASSLAEGARTGELFF. Drawing the rest from reference TRBV7-8 and TRBJ2-2, the complete variable domain is GAGVSQSPRYKVAKRGQDVALRCDPISGHVSLFWYQQALGQGPEFLTYFQNEAQLDKSGLPSDRFFAERPEGSVSTLKIQRTQQEDSAVYLCASSLAEGARTGELFFGEGSRLTVL.

J is TRBJ2-1 and V is TRBV18; 8 bases align to TRBD1. J gave up 1 base and V 3 bases, and 5 bases lay outside the gene matches. The germline gives CDR1 KGHSH, CDR2 LQKENI. This CDR3 spans 16 amino acids. The CDR3: CASSPGQVSSYNEQFF. The CDR3 region has the DNA TGTGCCAGCTCACCGGGACAGGTATCATCCTACAATGAGCAGTTCTTC. The full variable domain, in which reference TRBV18 and TRBJ2-1 provide the parts outside the CDR3, is NAGVMQNPRHLVRRRGQEARLRCSPMKGHSHVYWYRQLPEEGLKFMVYLQKENIIDESGMPKERFSAEFPKEGPSILRIQQVVRGDSAAYFCASSPGQVSSYNEQFFGPGTRLTVL.

The CDR3 spells CASSVRDRGRDTQYF. The DNA of the CDR3 is TGCGCCAGCAGCGTCCGGGACAGGGGCCGCGATACGCAGTATTTT. The V call is TRBV5-1, the J call TRBJ2-3, with 10 nucleotides matching TRBD1. CDR1 is SGHRS and CDR2 is YFSETQ in the germline V gene. The CDR3 runs 15 residues. V lost 4 bases, J lost 6 bases, and 8 bases stayed unmatched.

The rearrangement links TRBV28 to TRBJ1-2; D unresolved. V was cut by 1 base and J by 11 bases, with 11 bases left in between. This CDR3 has 12 amino acids. Germline lookup yields CDR1 MDHEN and CDR2 SYDVKM. Here the CDR3 DNA reads TGTGCCAGCAGTTTATTGAACGGCGGGTACACCTTC. Its translation is CASSLLNGGYTF.